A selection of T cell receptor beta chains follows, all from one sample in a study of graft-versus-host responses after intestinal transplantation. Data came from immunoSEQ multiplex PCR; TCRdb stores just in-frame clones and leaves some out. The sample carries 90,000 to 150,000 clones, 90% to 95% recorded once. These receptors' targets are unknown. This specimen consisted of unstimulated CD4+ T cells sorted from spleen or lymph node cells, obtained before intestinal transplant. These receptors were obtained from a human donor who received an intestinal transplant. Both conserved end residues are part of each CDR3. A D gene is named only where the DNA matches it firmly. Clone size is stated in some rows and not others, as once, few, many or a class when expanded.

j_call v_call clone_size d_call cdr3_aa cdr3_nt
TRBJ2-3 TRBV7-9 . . CASSPAGWDTQYF TGTGCCAGCAGCCCAGCGGGTTGGGATACGCAGTATTTT
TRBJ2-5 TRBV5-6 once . CASSFATGTQETQYF TGTGCCAGCAGCTTCGCTACAGGGACCCAAGAGACCCAGTACTTC
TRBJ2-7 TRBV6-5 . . CASSAKQGSYEQYF TGTGCCAGCAGTGCCAAACAGGGTTCCTACGAGCAGTACTTC
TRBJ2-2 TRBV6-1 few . CASSELGIGELFF TGTGCCAGCAGTGAACTAGGCATCGGGGAGCTGTTTTTT
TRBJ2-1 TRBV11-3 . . CASSLGGRVGSEQFF TGTGCCAGCAGCTTAGGCGGCAGGGTCGGGAGTGAGCAGTTCTTC
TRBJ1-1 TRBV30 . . CAWSPLLNTEAFF TGTGCCTGGAGTCCCCTTCTGAACACTGAAGCTTTCTTT
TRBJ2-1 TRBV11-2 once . CASSLGLYEQFF TGTGCCAGCAGCTTAGGGCTCTACGAGCAGTTCTTC
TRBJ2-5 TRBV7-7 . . CASSLRGQETQYF TGTGCTAGCAGCTTAAGGGGACAAGAGACCCAGTACTTC
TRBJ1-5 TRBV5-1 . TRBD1 CASSLGIGTENQPQHF TGCGCCAGCAGCTTGGGGATCGGGACAGAGAATCAGCCCCAGCATTTT
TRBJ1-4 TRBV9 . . CASSVDADFSQKLFF TGTGCCAGCAGCGTAGACGCGGACTTCAGCCAAAAACTGTTTTTT
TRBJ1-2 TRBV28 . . CASSPVGGLYGYTF TGTGCCAGCAGTCCCGTCGGGGGGCTGTATGGCTACACCTTC
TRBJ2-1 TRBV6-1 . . CASRRAGINEQFF TGTGCCAGCAGACGGGCAGGAATCAATGAGCAGTTCTTC
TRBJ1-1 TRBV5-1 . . CASSLHRDNQAFF TGCGCCAGCAGCCTGCACAGGGACAATCAAGCTTTCTTT
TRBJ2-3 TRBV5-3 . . CARSLERRLGHPDTQYF TGTGCCAGAAGCTTGGAAAGGCGTTTGGGGCACCCAGATACGCAGTATTTT
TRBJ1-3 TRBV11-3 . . CASSPGTWNSGNTIYF TGTGCCAGCAGCCCAGGGACGTGGAACTCTGGAAACACCATATATTTT
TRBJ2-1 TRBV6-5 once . CASSYSESGFNNEQFF TGTGCCAGCAGTTACTCGGAGAGCGGTTTTAACAATGAGCAGTTCTTC
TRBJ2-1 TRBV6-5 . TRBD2 CASSTSGRAHEQFF TGTGCCAGCAGCACTAGCGGGAGGGCCCATGAGCAGTTCTTC
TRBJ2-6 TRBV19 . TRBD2 CASRRASGTGANVLTF TGTGCCAGTAGGCGGGCTAGCGGCACTGGGGCCAACGTCCTGACTTTC
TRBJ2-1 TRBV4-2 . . CASSQGHNEQFF TGTGCCAGCAGCCAAGGACACAATGAGCAGTTCTTC
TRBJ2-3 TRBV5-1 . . CASSLMSGSTDTQYF TGCGCCAGCAGCTTGATGAGCGGGAGCACAGATACGCAGTATTTT
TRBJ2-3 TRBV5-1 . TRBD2 CASSTLAGGLPVTQYF TGCGCCAGCAGTACTCTAGCGGGAGGGCTCCCCGTTACGCAGTACTTT
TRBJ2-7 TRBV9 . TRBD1 CASSGTGGPYEQYF TGTGCCAGCAGCGGGACAGGGGGCCCCTACGAGCAGTACTTC
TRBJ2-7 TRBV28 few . CASSLLYEQYF TGTGCCAGCAGTTTACTCTACGAGCAGTACTTC
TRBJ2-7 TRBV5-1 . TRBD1 CASSLSGTDYEQYF TGCGCCAGCAGCTTGTCCGGGACAGACTACGAGCAGTACTTC
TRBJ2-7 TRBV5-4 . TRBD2 CASSLPLAGNYEQYF TGTGCCAGCAGCTTGCCGCTAGCGGGAAACTACGAGCAGTACTTC
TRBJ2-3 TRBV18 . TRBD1 CASSPDRGLTDTQYF TGTGCCAGCTCCCCGGACAGGGGGCTCACAGATACGCAGTATTTT
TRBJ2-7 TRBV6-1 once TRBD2 CASSELGSSGGRYEQYF TGTGCCAGCAGTGAATTGGGATCGAGCGGGGGCCGATACGAGCAGTACTTC
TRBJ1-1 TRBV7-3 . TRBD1 CASSLTTGGTEAFF TGTGCCAGCAGCTTAACGACAGGGGGCACTGAAGCTTTCTTT
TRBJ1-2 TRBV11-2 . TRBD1 CASSLDLGQGDYGYTF TGTGCCAGCAGCTTAGACTTGGGACAGGGGGACTATGGCTACACCTTC
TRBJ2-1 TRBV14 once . CASSQSLLNEQFF TGTGCCAGCAGCCAATCTCTTCTCAATGAGCAGTTCTTC
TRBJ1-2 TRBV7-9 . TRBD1 CASSLDGTGLYGYTF TGTGCCAGCAGCTTAGACGGGACAGGTCTATATGGCTACACCTTC
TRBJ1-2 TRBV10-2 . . CASSSDSFNYGYTF TGCGCCAGCAGTTCAGATTCTTTTAACTATGGCTACACCTTC
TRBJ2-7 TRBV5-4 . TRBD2 CASSLVASGTREQYF TGTGCCAGCAGCTTGGTGGCTAGCGGGACCAGGGAGCAGTACTTC
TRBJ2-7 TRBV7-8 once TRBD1 CASSLMTGYEQYF TGTGCCAGCAGCTTAATGACAGGGTACGAGCAGTACTTC
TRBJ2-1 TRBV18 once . CASSVSPGTSYNEQFF TGTGCCAGCTCTGTCTCTCCGGGGACCTCCTACAATGAGCAGTTCTTC
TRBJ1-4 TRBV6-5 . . CASSYSGGLGEKLFF TGTGCCAGCAGTTACTCGGGGGGGCTTGGTGAAAAACTGTTTTTT
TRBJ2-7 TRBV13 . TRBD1 CASSPRDREKDEQYF TGTGCCAGCAGCCCCCGGGACAGGGAAAAGGACGAGCAGTACTTC
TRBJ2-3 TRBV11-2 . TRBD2 CASSLSGSTDTQYF TGTGCCAGCAGCCTTAGCGGGAGCACCGATACGCAGTATTTT
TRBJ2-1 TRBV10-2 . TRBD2 CASSVRWGLDTYNEQFF TGCGCCAGCAGCGTCAGGTGGGGACTAGACACCTACAATGAGCAGTTCTTC
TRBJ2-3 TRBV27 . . CASSYYGLPSTDTQYF TGTGCCAGCAGTTATTACGGACTCCCTAGCACAGATACGCAGTATTTT
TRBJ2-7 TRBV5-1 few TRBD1 CASSKGQTYEQYF TGCGCCAGCAGCAAGGGACAGACCTACGAGCAGTACTTC
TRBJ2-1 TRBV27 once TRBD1 CASSLAGQGSYNEQFF TGTGCCAGCAGTTTGGCTGGACAGGGCTCCTACAATGAGCAGTTCTTC
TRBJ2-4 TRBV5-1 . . CASSLGLLGTKNIQYF TGCGCCAGCAGCTTGGGTCTGCTGGGGACCAAAAACATTCAGTACTTC
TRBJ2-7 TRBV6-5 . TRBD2 CASSSETSGLYEQYF TGTGCCAGCAGCTCTGAGACTAGCGGGTTATACGAGCAGTACTTC
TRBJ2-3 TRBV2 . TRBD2 CASSSTSGTDTQYF TGTGCCAGCAGTAGCACTAGCGGCACAGATACGCAGTATTTT
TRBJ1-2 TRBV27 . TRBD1 CASSPTGEDYGYTF TGTGCCAGCAGTCCCACAGGGGAAGACTATGGCTACACCTTC
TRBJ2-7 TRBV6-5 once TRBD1 CASSRTGNEQYF TGTGCCAGCAGCAGGACAGGGAACGAGCAGTACTTC
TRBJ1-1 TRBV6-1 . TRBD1 CASSEATGGNAEAFF TGTGCCAGCAGTGAGGCTACAGGGGGCAACGCTGAAGCTTTCTTT
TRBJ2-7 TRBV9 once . CASSGRGYEQYF TGTGCCAGCAGCGGCCGGGGTTATGAGCAGTACTTC
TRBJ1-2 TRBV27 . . CASRGAGTYGYTF TGTGCCAGCAGGGGGGCAGGGACCTATGGCTACACCTTC
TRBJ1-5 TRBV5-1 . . CASSLAGDTYQPQHF TGCGCCAGCAGCTTGGCCGGGGATACTTATCAGCCCCAGCATTTT
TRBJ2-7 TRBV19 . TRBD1 CASSISPGGVYEQYF TGTGCCAGTAGTATATCCCCAGGGGGCGTCTACGAGCAGTACTTC
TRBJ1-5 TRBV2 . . CASTMGLNQPQHF TGTGCCAGCACCATGGGGCTCAATCAGCCCCAGCATTTT
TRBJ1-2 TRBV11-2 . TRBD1 CASSAGTGVDYGYTF TGTGCCAGCAGCGCCGGGACAGGGGTGGACTATGGCTACACCTTC